These 16 T cell receptor beta chains were sequenced from one sample in a study of PD-L1 blockade in urothelial cancer. Method: immunoSEQ multiplex PCR; TCRdb's copy keeps in-frame clones and lacks some. This sample has around 26,000 clones, with approximately 86% found just once. The sample in question was PBMCs, obtained around atezolizumab (anti-PD-L1) treatment. The receptors derive from a man aged 55 to 70 with urothelial cancer.

This clone was found once. The chain links TRBV7-6 to TRBJ2-5; 8 bases are a match to TRBD2. This CDR3 region has 16 residues. Germline values: CDR1 SGHVS, CDR2 FNYEAQ. Losses at the gene ends were 5 bases for V and 0 bases for J; bases not matched to a gene: 8. The CDR3 reads CASSDPPGGDQETQYF. The CDR3 nucleotides are TGTGCCAGCAGCGATCCCCCGGGAGGGGACCAAGAGACCCAGTACTTC.

CDR3 residues: CASSISSAGRAEAFF. CDR3 nucleotide sequence: TGTGCCAGCAGTATTTCGTCGGCGGGACGCGCTGAAGCTTTCTTT. The rearrangement joins TRBV6-5 to TRBJ1-1; maybe TRBD1 (5 bases). Germline V lookup: CDR1 MNHEY, CDR2 SVGAGI. The CDR3 totals 15 residues. The ends were cut back, 5 bases at V and 6 bases at J, with 19 bases in the middle.

The V gene is TRBV5-1, the J gene TRBJ2-1; D uncertain. CDR1 and CDR2 (germline): SGHRS, YFSETQ. The CDR3 is 17 residues long. Trimming left V 4 bases short and J 0 bases short, with 17 bases between. Written as DNA, the CDR3 is TGCGCCAGCAGCCCTGAGTATGGTGCGAGCTCCTACAATGAGCAGTTCTTC. It specifies CASSPEYGASSYNEQFF.

J is TRBJ1-1 and V is TRBV19; D uncertain. CDR1 LNHDA and CDR2 SQIVND come from the germline V gene (reference sequence). V was cut by 7 bases and J by 4 bases, with 7 bases left in between. This CDR3 is built from 11 residues. CDR3 nucleotide sequence: TGTGCCAGTACGAGGGTCACTGAAGCTTTCTTT. Its translation: CASTRVTEAFF. Full variable domain (outside the CDR3, taken from reference TRBV19 and TRBJ1-1): DGGITQSPKYLFRKEGQNVTLSCEQNLNHDAMYWYRQDPGQGLRLIYYSQIVNDFQKGDIAEGYSVSREKKESFPLTVTSAQKNPTAFYLCASTRVTEAFFGQGTRLTVV.

This chain joins TRBV7-9 and TRBJ2-5; D unclear. Trimming left V 1 base short and J 0 bases short, with 9 bases between. The CDR3 spans 15 residues. Germline V CDR1 and CDR2: SEHNR, FQNEAQ (reference sequence). The CDR3 sequence: CASSLGPENQETQYF. In DNA form, the CDR3 reads TGTGCCAGCAGCTTAGGACCGGAGAACCAAGAGACCCAGTACTTC.

The chain links TRBV6-5 to TRBJ2-7; TRBD2 matches 14 bases. Looked up from germline, CDR1 is MNHEY and CDR2 is SVGAGI. This CDR3 has 16 amino acids. The trim removed 3 bases at V and 5 bases at J, leaving 6 bases unmatched. The CDR3 here is CASSYTGLAGGNEQYF. The CDR3, as DNA: TGTGCCAGCAGTTATACAGGACTAGCGGGAGGTAACGAGCAGTACTTC.

In this sample, this clone turned up a few times. The V call is TRBV16, the J call TRBJ2-2, with D maybe TRBD2 (6 bases). The germline V gene has CDR1 KGHSY and CDR2 FQNENV. V was clipped by 0 bases and J by 7 bases, with 12 bases between them. The CDR3 contains 15 residues. The CDR3 loop reads CASSQSGTSYGELFF. As DNA, the CDR3 is TGTGCCAGCAGCCAATCAGGGACTTCGTACGGGGAGCTGTTTTTT.

The chain uses TRBV5-6 and TRBJ1-3; D is perhaps TRBD1 (6 bases). V lost 1 base, J lost 2 bases, and 10 bases lay in between. In germline, CDR1 is SGHDT, CDR2 YYEEEE. The CDR3 length is 15 residues. CDR3 in amino acids: CASSLNHRAGNTIYF. CDR3 in DNA: TGTGCCAGCAGCTTGAACCACAGGGCTGGAAACACCATATATTTT.

The chain is built from TRBV7-2 and TRBJ1-1; 9 nucleotides match TRBD1. Per the germline V gene, CDR1 is SGHTA and CDR2 is FQGNSA. This CDR3 has 16 amino acids. Trimming took 5 bases from V and 1 from J; bases not matched to a gene: 8. The CDR3 is CASSPRAGQGNTEAFF. The CDR3 coding sequence is TGTGCCAGCAGCCCGAGAGCGGGACAGGGGAACACTGAAGCTTTCTTT.

The V gene is TRBV7-9, the J gene TRBJ2-7; 10 nucleotides agree with TRBD1. The CDR3 has 15 amino acids. The germline V gene has CDR1 SEHNR and CDR2 FQNEAQ (reference sequence). With V trimmed by 1 base and J by 4 bases, 4 bases remained unmatched. The CDR3 DNA is TGTGCCAGCAGCTTAGTGGGGACAGGGGTTTACGAGCAGTACTTC. Translation: CASSLVGTGVYEQYF.

The chain has TRBV15 and TRBJ1-1; D possibly corresponds to TRBD1 (6 bases). CDR1 LNHNV and CDR2 YYDKDF come from the germline V gene (reference sequence). V dropped 1 base and J dropped 0 bases, with 9 bases sitting between them. The CDR3 spans 15 residues. CDR3 sequence (DNA): TGTGCCACCAGCAGAGGCGGACAGATGAACACTGAAGCTTTCTTT. Translating gives CATSRGGQMNTEAFF.

The chain recombines TRBV5-4 with TRBJ2-1; D is perhaps TRBD1 (7 bases). V was trimmed by 4 bases and J by 7 bases, leaving 18 bases between them. Germline loops: CDR1 SGHNT, CDR2 YYREEE (reference sequence). This CDR3 is 15 amino acids long. CDR3 DNA: TGTGCCAGCAGCCGGGACTGGGACAGCGCAAATGAGCAGTTCTTC. It translates to CASSRDWDSANEQFF.

V and J are TRBV5-5 and TRBJ2-7; TRBD1 might be the D (6 bases). Germline CDR1 is SGHKS and CDR2 is YYEKEE (reference sequence). The V gene lost 4 bases and the J gene lost 3 bases, with 14 bases spanning the gap. This CDR3 is 14 amino acids long. The CDR3 DNA sequence: TGTGCCAGCAGCCAAACGGGACAATTCTACGAGCAGTACTTC. The encoded protein is CASSQTGQFYEQYF.

This chain links TRBV9 with TRBJ2-2; D possibly corresponds to TRBD2 (5 bases). Trimming pared 2 bases from V and 1 base from J, leaving 6 bases between. The CDR3 is made up of 14 amino acids. CDR1 and CDR2 from the germline V gene are SGDLS and YYNGEE. CDR3 sequence: CASSVRENTGELFF. The CDR3 region has the DNA TGTGCCAGCAGCGTCCGGGAGAACACCGGGGAGCTGTTTTTT. Together with reference TRBV9 and TRBJ2-2, the CDR3 gives the full variable domain: DSGVTQTPKHLITATGQRVTLRCSPRSGDLSVYWYQQSLDQGLQFLIQYYNGEERAKGNILERFSAQQFPDLHSELNLSSLELGDSALYFCASSVRENTGELFFGEGSRLTVL.

This clone was seen only a few times. The rearrangement uses TRBV18 and TRBJ1-5; possibly TRBD1 for D (5 bases). The CDR3 runs to 14 residues. CDR1 and CDR2 from the germline V gene are KGHSH and LQKENI. The V end was cut by 2 bases, the J end by 11 bases, with 16 bases between. The CDR3 region is CASSPAGTVTAQHF. The CDR3 region has the DNA TGTGCCAGCTCACCAGCCGGGACTGTCACAGCCCAGCATTTT.

V is TRBV6-1 and J is TRBJ2-7; D not resolved. Between the trimmed V and J ends, which lost 0 bases and 4 bases, there was a span of 10 bases. This CDR3 spans 14 amino acids. The germline V gene encodes CDR1 MNHNS and CDR2 SASEGT. CDR3 residues: CASSEAGSLYEQYF. As DNA, the CDR3 is TGTGCCAGCAGTGAAGCGGGCAGTTTATACGAGCAGTACTTC.